The rows below give T cell receptor beta chains drawn from one sample of a study of shared clonotypes between healthy human individuals. Assay: immunoSEQ multiplex PCR; the TCRdb copy retains only in-frame clones and omits some. The data hold millions of clones, with under 95% observed a single time. Material for sequencing was naive CD8+ T cells from PBMCs. The source is a man aged 18 to 29 in good health. Some clones in this sample may be carry-over from other donors' samples. The CDR3 runs from the conserved cysteine through the conserved F or W. The D gene is left open where the match is weak. Clone sizes are given selectively: once, few, many, or a class where the clone is expanded.

v_gene,d_gene,abundance,j_gene,CDR3nt,CDR3aa
TRBV11-1,NA,NA,TRBJ2-7,TGTGCCAGCAGTCCCGGGCCATCACTATACGAGCAGTACTTC,CASSPGPSLYEQYF
TRBV5-8,NA,once,TRBJ2-1,TGTGCCAGCAGCCCGAGGGATGAGCAGTTCTTC,CASSPRDEQFF
TRBV14,NA,NA,TRBJ2-1,TGTGCCAGCAGCCTCACAGGGTGGGCTGAGCAGTTCTTC,CASSLTGWAEQFF
TRBV7-3,TRBD1,NA,TRBJ1-1,TGTGCCAGCACCAGGGTGACAGGGGATGGCACTGAAGCTTTCTTT,CASTRVTGDGTEAFF
TRBV28,NA,NA,TRBJ2-2,TGTGCCAGCAGTTTGGCAGGGAGCACCGGGGAGCTGTTTTTT,CASSLAGSTGELFF
TRBV5-1,NA,once,TRBJ2-7,TGCGCCCCCCGGGACAAATCCTACGAGCAGTACTTC,CAPRDKSYEQYF
TRBV4-3,TRBD2,NA,TRBJ2-3,TGCGCCAGCAGCCAAGATCGGTCACTAGCGAGGACAGATACGCAGTATTTT,CASSQDRSLARTDTQYF
TRBV6-5,NA,NA,TRBJ2-7,TGTGCCAGCAGTTACACCGGACAGCATGCCTCCGAGCAGTACTTC,CASSYTGQHASEQYF
TRBV9,NA,NA,TRBJ1-1,TGTGCCAGCAGCGTATCAGAGGGCACTGAAGCTTTCTTT,CASSVSEGTEAFF
TRBV6-4,TRBD1,NA,TRBJ1-2,TGTGCCAGCAGGGGAGGACAGGGGGCTAACTATGGCTACACCTTC,CASRGGQGANYGYTF
TRBV30,NA,NA,TRBJ1-3,TGTGCCTGGAGTGGGGTCATCCCTGGAAACACCATATATTTT,CAWSGVIPGNTIYF
TRBV28,NA,NA,TRBJ2-5,TGTGCCAGCACCCGCAGGAGGGGTCAAGAGACCCAGTACTTC,CASTRRRGQETQYF
TRBV27,NA,NA,TRBJ2-7,TGTGCCAGCAGTTTATCTCCGGGGGGCTCCGAGCAGTACTTC,CASSLSPGGSEQYF
TRBV6-6,TRBD2,NA,TRBJ2-5,TGTGCCAGCAGTTACAAGCGGGGTGCGGAAGAGACCCAGTACTTC,CASSYKRGAEETQYF
TRBV13,NA,NA,TRBJ1-1,TGTGCCAGCAGCGCCCGGTTTTTGGGGATGGCTGAAGCTTTCTTT,CASSARFLGMAEAFF